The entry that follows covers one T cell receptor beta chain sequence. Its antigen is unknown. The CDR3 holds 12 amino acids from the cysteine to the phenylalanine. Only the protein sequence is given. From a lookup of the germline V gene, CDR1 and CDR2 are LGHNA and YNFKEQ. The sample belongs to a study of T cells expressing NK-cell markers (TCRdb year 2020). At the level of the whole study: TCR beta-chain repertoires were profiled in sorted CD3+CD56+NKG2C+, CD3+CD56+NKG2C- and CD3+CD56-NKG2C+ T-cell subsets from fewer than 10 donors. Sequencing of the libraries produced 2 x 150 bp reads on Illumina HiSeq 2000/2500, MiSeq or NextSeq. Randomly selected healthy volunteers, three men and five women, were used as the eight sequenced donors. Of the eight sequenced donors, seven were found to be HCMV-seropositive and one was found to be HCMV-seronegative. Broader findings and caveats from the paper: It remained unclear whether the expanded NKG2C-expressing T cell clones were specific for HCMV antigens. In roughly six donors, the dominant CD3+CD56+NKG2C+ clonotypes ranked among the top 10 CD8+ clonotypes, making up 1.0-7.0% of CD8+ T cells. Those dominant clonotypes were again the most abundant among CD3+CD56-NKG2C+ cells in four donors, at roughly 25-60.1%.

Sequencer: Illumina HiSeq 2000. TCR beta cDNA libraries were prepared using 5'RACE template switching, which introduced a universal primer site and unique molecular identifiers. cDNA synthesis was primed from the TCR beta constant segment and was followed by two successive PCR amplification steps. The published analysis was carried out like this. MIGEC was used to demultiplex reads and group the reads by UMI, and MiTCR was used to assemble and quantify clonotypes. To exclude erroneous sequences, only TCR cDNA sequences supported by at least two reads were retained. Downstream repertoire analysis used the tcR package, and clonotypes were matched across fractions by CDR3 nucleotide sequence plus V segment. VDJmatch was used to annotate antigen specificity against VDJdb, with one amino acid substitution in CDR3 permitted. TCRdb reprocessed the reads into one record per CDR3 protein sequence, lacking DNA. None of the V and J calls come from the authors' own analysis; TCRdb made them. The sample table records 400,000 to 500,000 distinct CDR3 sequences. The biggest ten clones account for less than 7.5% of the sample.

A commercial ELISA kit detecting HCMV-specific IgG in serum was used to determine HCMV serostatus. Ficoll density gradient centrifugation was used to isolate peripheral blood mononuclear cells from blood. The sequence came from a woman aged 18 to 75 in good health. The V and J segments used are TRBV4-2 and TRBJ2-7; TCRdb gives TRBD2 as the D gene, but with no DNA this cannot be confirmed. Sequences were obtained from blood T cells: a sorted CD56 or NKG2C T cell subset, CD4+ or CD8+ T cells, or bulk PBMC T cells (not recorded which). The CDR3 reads CASPSPKGEQYF.